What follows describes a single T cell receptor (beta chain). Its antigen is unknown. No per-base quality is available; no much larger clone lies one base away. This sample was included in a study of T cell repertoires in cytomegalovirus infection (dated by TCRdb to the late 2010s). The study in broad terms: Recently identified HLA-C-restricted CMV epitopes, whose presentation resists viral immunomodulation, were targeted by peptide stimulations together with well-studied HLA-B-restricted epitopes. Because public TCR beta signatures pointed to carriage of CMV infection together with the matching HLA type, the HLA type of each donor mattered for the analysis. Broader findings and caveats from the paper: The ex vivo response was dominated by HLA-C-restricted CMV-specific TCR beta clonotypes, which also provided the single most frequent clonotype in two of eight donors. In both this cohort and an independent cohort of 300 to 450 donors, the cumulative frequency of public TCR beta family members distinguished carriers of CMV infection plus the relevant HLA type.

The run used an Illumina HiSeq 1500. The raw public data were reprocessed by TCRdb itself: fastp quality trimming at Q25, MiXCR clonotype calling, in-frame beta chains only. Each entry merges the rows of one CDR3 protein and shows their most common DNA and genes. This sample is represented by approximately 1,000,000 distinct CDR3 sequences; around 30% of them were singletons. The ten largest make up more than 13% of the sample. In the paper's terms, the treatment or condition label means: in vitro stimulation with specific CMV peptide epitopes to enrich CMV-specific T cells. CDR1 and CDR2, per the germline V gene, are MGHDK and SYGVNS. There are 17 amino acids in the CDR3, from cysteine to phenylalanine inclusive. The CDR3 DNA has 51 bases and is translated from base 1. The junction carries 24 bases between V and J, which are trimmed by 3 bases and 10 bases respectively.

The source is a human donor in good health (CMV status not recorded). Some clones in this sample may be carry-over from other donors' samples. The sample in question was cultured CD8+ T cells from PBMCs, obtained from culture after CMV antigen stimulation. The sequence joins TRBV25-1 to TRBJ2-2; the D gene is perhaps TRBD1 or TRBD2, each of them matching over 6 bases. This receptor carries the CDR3 CASSESPPRGGGVELFF. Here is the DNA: TGTGCCAGCAGTGAGTCCCCTCCCAGGGGAGGCGGCGTGGAGCTGTTTTTT.